A selection of T cell receptor beta chains follows, all from one sample in a study of blood T cell repertoires in COVID-19. Here immunoSEQ multiplex PCR was the method, and the copy in TCRdb shows in-frame clones only, minus some. There are about 200,000 clones in the sample; 65% to 90% occur only once, and about 3.8% lies in the top ten. Sequenced material: PBMCs or T cells enriched from blood (not recorded which). The receptors were gathered from a woman aged 40-49 years with acute COVID-19. Each CDR3 is given with its conserved first and last residue. The order of the fields is V gene, clone size, D gene, J gene, CDR3 DNA, CDR3 protein. D genes are given only for firm matches. Clone size is shown for a subset of rows, as once, few, many or a class of expanded clone.

TRBV19	.	TRBD2	TRBJ2-3	TGTGCCAGTAGTAGGGGCGGGAGTCAGGGCACGCAGTATTTT	CASSRGGSQGTQYF
TRBV7-7	.	.	TRBJ1-4	TGTGCCAGCAGCTTAGGGGCAGGGGAAAAACTGTTTTTT	CASSLGAGEKLFF
TRBV18	.	TRBD2	TRBJ2-3	TGTGCCAGCTCACAGGGAACTAGCGCGACAGGCACAGATACGCAGTATTTT	CASSQGTSATGTDTQYF
TRBV21-1	once	.	TRBJ1-6	TGTGCCAGCCCCGGGACAAGGGGTCACTTT	CASPGTRGHF
TRBV28	.	.	TRBJ1-5	TGTGCCAGCAGGCAGGGGATTCAGCCCCAGCATTTT	CASRQGIQPQHF
TRBV12-3/TRBV12-4	.	.	TRBJ1-4	TGTGCCAGCAGTTTCGGAGGGGAAAAACTGTTTTTT	CASSFGGEKLFF
TRBV7-9	.	.	TRBJ2-5	TGTGCCAGCAGCTACGACAGCCAAGAGACCCAGTACTTC	CASSYDSQETQYF
TRBV24-1	.	.	TRBJ2-5	TGTGCCACCAGTGCTGGCCGAGGCGGAGAGACCCAGTACTTC	CATSAGRGGETQYF
TRBV28	.	TRBD1	TRBJ2-7	TGTGCCAGCAGTTTACAGGACAGGGGTTACGAGCAGTACTTC	CASSLQDRGYEQYF
TRBV28	.	TRBD1	TRBJ2-1	TGTGCCAGCAGTTCGGTCGGGGACAGGGTTTACAATGAGCAGTTCTTC	CASSSVGDRVYNEQFF
TRBV30	.	.	TRBJ2-5	TGTGCCTGGGGTCCCCATAGACCAGGGGGGGAGACCCAGTACTTC	CAWGPHRPGGETQYF
TRBV7-9	.	.	TRBJ1-1	TGTGCCAGCAGCCGTGGGGGGACCGCGAACACTGAAGCTTTCTTT	CASSRGGTANTEAFF
TRBV9	.	.	TRBJ1-2	TGTGCCAGCAGCCCCATCGCAGGGCGGTATAACTATGGCTACACCTTC	CASSPIAGRYNYGYTF
TRBV2	.	.	TRBJ1-3	TGTGCCAGCAAAGGAGGGGTGGGTGGAAACACCATATATTTT	CASKGGVGGNTIYF
TRBV28	.	.	TRBJ2-7	TGTGCCAGCAGTTTATCGCAAGGCCGGAGCTCCTACGAGCAGTACTTC	CASSLSQGRSSYEQYF
TRBV7-2	.	TRBD2	TRBJ2-1	TGTGCCAGCAGCTTAGACCGAGCGGGAGGGCCGGGTGAGCAGTTCTTC	CASSLDRAGGPGEQFF
TRBV7-6	.	.	TRBJ2-7	TGTGCCAGCAGCTTAGACGCACGGGGCGAGCAGTACTTC	CASSLDARGEQYF
TRBV19	.	TRBD1	TRBJ2-2	TGTGCCAGTAGTACCCCGACAGGGGTCACCGGGGAGCTGTTTTTT	CASSTPTGVTGELFF
TRBV24-1	.	TRBD2	TRBJ2-1	TGTGCCACCGAGGGGACTAGCGGGAGGGCCTATTTCAATGAGCAGTTCTTC	CATEGTSGRAYFNEQFF
TRBV11-3	once	.	TRBJ2-7	TGTGCCAGCACCCAACGGGTTGACTACGAGCAGTACTTC	CASTQRVDYEQYF
TRBV5-1	.	TRBD2	TRBJ2-5	TGCGCCAGCAGACCTGGACTAGCGGGAGCCGAGACCCAGTACTTC	CASRPGLAGAETQYF
TRBV3-1/TRBV3-2	few	.	TRBJ1-2	TGTGCCAGCAGCCAAGATTCCGGGCGGGGAGGCTACACCTTC	CASSQDSGRGGYTF
TRBV12-3/TRBV12-4	.	TRBD1	TRBJ2-7	TGTGCCAGCAGCGGGACAGGTGGTTACGAGCAGTACTTC	CASSGTGGYEQYF
TRBV15	.	TRBD1	TRBJ1-4	TGTGCCACCACACAGGGGGCGGCGGAAAAACTGTTTTTT	CATTQGAAEKLFF
TRBV5-1	once	.	TRBJ2-3	TGCGCCAGCAGCTTGGGCGGCGACACAGATACGCAGTATTTT	CASSLGGDTDTQYF
TRBV5-1	.	.	TRBJ1-2	TGCGCCAGCAGCTCTGAGACAGCCTATGGCTACACCTTC	CASSSETAYGYTF
TRBV28	few	TRBD1	TRBJ1-4	TGTGCCAGCAGTTTCCTGGGACAGGGCACAACTAATGAAAAACTGTTTTTT	CASSFLGQGTTNEKLFF
TRBV28	.	.	TRBJ1-3	TGTGCCAGCAGTCCATCATCAGTGGCTGCTGCTGGAAACACCATATATTTT	CASSPSSVAAAGNTIYF
TRBV6-2/TRBV6-3	.	TRBD2	TRBJ2-6	TGTGCCAGCAGTTACTCGCGGGGGTCTGGGGCCAACGTCCTGACTTTC	CASSYSRGSGANVLTF
TRBV4-1	.	TRBD2	TRBJ2-7	TGCGCCAGCAGCCAAACGTTACTAGCGGTCTCCTACGAGCAGTACTTC	CASSQTLLAVSYEQYF
TRBV28	.	.	TRBJ1-5	TGTGCCAGCAGGTTAGGCGGGGGCTATAGCAATCAGCCCCAGCATTTT	CASRLGGGYSNQPQHF
TRBV28	.	.	TRBJ1-2	TGTGCCAGCAGTTTAGGTATCCAGCCGGGCTATGGCTACACCTTC	CASSLGIQPGYGYTF
TRBV5-4	.	.	TRBJ2-2	TGTGCCAGCAGCTTGGGGGAGGTCGGGGAGCTGTTTTTT	CASSLGEVGELFF
TRBV14	.	.	TRBJ1-1	TGTGCCAGCAGCCAAGAAGGGGTGCCCACTGAAGCTTTCTTT	CASSQEGVPTEAFF
TRBV24-1	.	.	TRBJ2-7	TGTGCCACCGCGACAGACCGCTACGAGCAGTACTTC	CATATDRYEQYF
TRBV28	.	.	TRBJ1-5	TGTGCCAGCAGTACAGGGTCCCAGCCCCAGCATTTT	CASSTGSQPQHF
TRBV3-1/TRBV3-2	.	.	TRBJ1-6	TGTGCCAGCAGCCAAGGCGCCGGGCCCCTCCACTTT	CASSQGAGPLHF
TRBV27	once	.	TRBJ1-2	TGTGCCAGCAGTGCCACAGCAAACTATGGCTACACCTTC	CASSATANYGYTF
TRBV28	.	.	TRBJ1-2	TGTGCCAGCAGTTCCGCGGGCAGTTCTAACTATGGCTACACCTTC	CASSSAGSSNYGYTF
TRBV28	few	.	TRBJ1-6	TGTGCCAGCAGTCCCAGCAACGGGGAGGGTTCACCCCTCCACTTT	CASSPSNGEGSPLHF
TRBV10-3	.	TRBD1	TRBJ2-1	TGTGCCATCAGCCAGGGGGCTGAGCAGTTCTTC	CAISQGAEQFF
TRBV5-1	.	TRBD2	TRBJ2-7	TGCGCCAGCAGCTTGTCCGCTAGCGGGAGCTCCTACGAGCAGTACTTC	CASSLSASGSSYEQYF
TRBV7-9	.	TRBD1	TRBJ1-5	TGTGCCAGCAGCAAACAGGGGGACCAGCCCCAGCATTTT	CASSKQGDQPQHF
TRBV28	.	TRBD1	TRBJ2-1	TGTGCCAGCACCGACCCGGGACAGGGGGCTACTGAGCAGTTCTTC	CASTDPGQGATEQFF
TRBV4-3	.	TRBD2	TRBJ2-7	TGCGCCAGCAGCCAAGAACGGGGGGGCGAGCAGTACTTC	CASSQERGGEQYF
TRBV24-1	once	.	TRBJ2-7	TGTGCCACCAGCGATACTACGGAAACTACCTACGAGCAGTACTTC	CATSDTTETTYEQYF
TRBV7-2	.	.	TRBJ1-2	TGTGCCAGCAGCCTAGCGGAGTATGGCTACACCTTC	CASSLAEYGYTF
TRBV11-3	.	.	TRBJ2-7	TGTGCCAGCAGCCGATACAACGAGCAGTACTTC	CASSRYNEQYF
TRBV18	.	TRBD1	TRBJ2-1	TGTGCCAGCTCACCGCTAAGGACAGGGTTCGGCGAGCAGTTCTTC	CASSPLRTGFGEQFF
TRBV21-1	.	.	TRBJ2-2	TGTGCCAGCAGCCCGACAGGGGACACCGGGGAGCTGTTTTTT	CASSPTGDTGELFF
TRBV7-3	.	.	TRBJ1-3	TGTGCCAGCAGCCCAGGTTACTCTGGAAACACCATATATTTT	CASSPGYSGNTIYF
TRBV24-1	.	TRBD1	TRBJ1-1	TGTGCCACCAGCCGGACAGGGGGCGGCACTGAAGCTTTCTTT	CATSRTGGGTEAFF
TRBV7-9	.	TRBD2	TRBJ2-5	TGTGCCAGCAGCCGACTAGCGGGAGGGGTTGAGACCCAGTACTTC	CASSRLAGGVETQYF